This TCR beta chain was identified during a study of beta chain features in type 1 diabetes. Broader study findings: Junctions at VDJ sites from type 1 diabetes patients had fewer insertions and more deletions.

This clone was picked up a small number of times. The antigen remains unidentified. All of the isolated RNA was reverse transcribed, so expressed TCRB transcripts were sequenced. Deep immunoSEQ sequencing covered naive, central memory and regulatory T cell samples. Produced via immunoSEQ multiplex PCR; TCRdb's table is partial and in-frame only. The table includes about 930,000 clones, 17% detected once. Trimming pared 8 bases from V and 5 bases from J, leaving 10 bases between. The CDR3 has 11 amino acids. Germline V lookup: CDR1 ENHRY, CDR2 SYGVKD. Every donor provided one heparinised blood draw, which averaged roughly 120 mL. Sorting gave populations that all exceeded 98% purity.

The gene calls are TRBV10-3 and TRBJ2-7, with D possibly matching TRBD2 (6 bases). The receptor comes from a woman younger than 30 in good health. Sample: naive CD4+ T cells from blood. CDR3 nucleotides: TGTGCCATCCGGGGAGGCGACGAGCAGTACTTC. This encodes CAIRGGDEQYF.